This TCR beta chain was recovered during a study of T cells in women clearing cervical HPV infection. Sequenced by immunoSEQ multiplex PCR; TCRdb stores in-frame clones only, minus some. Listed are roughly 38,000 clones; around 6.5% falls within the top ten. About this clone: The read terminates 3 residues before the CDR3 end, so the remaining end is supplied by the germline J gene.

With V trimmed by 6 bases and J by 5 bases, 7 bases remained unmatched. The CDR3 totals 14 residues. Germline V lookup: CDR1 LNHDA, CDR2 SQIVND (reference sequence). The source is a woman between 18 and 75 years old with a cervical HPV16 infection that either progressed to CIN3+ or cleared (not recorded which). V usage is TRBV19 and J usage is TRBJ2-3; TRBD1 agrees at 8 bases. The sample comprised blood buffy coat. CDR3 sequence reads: CASSVGQGKDTQYF. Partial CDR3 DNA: TGTGCCAGTAGCGTAGGACAGGGCAAAGATACG.